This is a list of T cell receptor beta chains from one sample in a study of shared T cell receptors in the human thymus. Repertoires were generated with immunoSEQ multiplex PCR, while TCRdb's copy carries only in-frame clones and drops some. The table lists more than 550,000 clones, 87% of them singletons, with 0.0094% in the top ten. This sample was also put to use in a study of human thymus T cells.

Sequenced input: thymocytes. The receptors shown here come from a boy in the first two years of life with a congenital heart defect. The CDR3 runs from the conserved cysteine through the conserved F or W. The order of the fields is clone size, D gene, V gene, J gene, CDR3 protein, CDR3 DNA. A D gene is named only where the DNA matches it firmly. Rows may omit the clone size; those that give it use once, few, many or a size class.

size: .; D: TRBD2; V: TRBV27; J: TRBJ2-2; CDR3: CASVGSGGAGSTGELFF; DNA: TGTGCCAGCGTAGGTAGCGGGGGGGCCGGGAGCACCGGGGAGCTGTTTTTT
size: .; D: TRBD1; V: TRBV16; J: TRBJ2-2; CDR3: CASSQSGTGGTGELFF; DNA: TGTGCCAGCAGCCAATCCGGGACAGGGGGCACCGGGGAGCTGTTTTTT
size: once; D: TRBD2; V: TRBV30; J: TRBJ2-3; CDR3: CAWSPGLAGGPEGTQYF; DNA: TGTGCCTGGAGTCCGGGACTAGCGGGAGGGCCTGAAGGTACGCAGTATTTT
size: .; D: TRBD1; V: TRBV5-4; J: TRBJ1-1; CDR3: CASSQRTGAITEAFF; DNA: TGTGCCAGCAGCCAGAGGACAGGCGCCATCACTGAAGCTTTCTTT
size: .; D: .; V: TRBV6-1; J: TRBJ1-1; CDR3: CASREHTEAFF; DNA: TGTGCCAGCAGAGAACATACTGAAGCTTTCTTT
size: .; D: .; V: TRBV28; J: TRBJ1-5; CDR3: CASRPQGQGNQPQHF; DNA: TGTGCCAGCAGACCGCAGGGGCAGGGCAATCAGCCCCAGCATTTT
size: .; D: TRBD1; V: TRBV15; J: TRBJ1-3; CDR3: CATSRLTGTGGNTIYF; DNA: TGTGCCACCAGCAGACTGACCGGGACAGGTGGAAACACCATATATTTT
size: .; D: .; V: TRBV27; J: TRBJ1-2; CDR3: CASSFAATLNYGYTF; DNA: TGTGCCAGCAGTTTCGCGGCTACGCTCAACTATGGCTACACCTTC
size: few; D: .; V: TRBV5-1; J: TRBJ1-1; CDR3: CASSLSGVESEAFF; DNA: TGCGCCAGCAGCTTGTCAGGGGTAGAGTCTGAAGCTTTCTTT
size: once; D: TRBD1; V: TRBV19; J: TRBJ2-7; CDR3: CASRGPSSYEQYF; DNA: TGTGCCAGCAGGGGGCCAAGCTCCTACGAGCAGTACTTC
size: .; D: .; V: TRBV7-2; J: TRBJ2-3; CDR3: CASSLRSDTQYF; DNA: TGTGCCAGCAGCTTACGTTCTGATACGCAGTATTTT
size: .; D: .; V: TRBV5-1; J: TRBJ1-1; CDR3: CASSLWTDPTMNTEAFF; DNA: TGCGCCAGCAGCTTATGGACAGACCCTACCATGAACACTGAAGCTTTCTTT
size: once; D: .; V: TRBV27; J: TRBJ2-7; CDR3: CASSSLFTNSGGYEQYF; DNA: TGTGCCAGCAGTTCCTTATTCACCAACAGCGGAGGCTACGAGCAGTACTTC
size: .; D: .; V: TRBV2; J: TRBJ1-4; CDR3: CASSPGFRADRRNEKLFF; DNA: TGTGCCAGCAGCCCGGGGTTTCGCGCTGACAGGCGGAATGAAAAACTGTTTTTT
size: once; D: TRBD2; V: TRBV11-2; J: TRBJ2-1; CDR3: CASSLKTSGESYNEQFF; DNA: TGTGCCAGCAGCTTAAAGACTAGCGGTGAATCCTACAATGAGCAGTTCTTC
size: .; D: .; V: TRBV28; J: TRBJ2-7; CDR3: CASSVYRVPCYEQYF; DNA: TGTGCCAGCAGTGTTTACAGGGTTCCCTGTTACGAGCAGTACTTC
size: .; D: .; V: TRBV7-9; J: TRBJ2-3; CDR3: CASSKGRQNITSTDTQYF; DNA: TGTGCCAGCAGCAAGGGCAGACAGAATATAACTAGCACAGATACGCAGTATTTT
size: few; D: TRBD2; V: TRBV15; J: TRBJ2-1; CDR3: CATSRDSQKREGYNEQFF; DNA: TGTGCCACCAGCAGAGATTCGCAGAAGCGGGAGGGGTACAATGAGCAGTTCTTC
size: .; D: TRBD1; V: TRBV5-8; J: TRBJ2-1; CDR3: CASSIRDRESSYNEQFF; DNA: TGTGCCAGCAGCATTCGGGACAGGGAGAGCTCCTACAATGAGCAGTTCTTC
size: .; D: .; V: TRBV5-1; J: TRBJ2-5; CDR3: CASSLGWRPPAIQYQETQYF; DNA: TGCGCCAGCAGCTTGGGGTGGAGGCCCCCGGCCATCCAGTACCAAGAGACCCAGTACTTC
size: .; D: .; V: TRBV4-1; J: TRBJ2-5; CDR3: CASSLHRAGMETQYF; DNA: TGCGCCAGCAGCCTGCACAGGGCAGGCATGGAGACCCAGTACTTC
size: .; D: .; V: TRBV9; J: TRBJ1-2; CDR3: CASSARTAIYGYTF; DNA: TGTGCCAGCAGCGCCCGGACAGCTATCTATGGCTACACCTTC
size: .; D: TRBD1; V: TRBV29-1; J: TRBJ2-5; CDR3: CSVSTPGQANEETQYF; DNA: TGCAGCGTTTCAACACCGGGACAGGCGAATGAAGAGACCCAGTACTTC
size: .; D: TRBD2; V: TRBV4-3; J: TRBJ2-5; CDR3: CASSQGVAGGRETQYF; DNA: TGCGCCAGCAGCCAAGGGGTAGCGGGGGGGCGGGAGACCCAGTACTTC
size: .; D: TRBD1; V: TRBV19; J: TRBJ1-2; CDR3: CASSAGQHNYGYTF; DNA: TGTGCCAGTAGTGCGGGACAGCACAACTATGGCTACACCTTC
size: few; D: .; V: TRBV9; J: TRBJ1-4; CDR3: CASSSVQGFGEKLFF; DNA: TGTGCCAGCAGTTCAGTACAGGGATTTGGTGAAAAACTGTTTTTT
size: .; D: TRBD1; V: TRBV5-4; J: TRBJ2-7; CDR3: CASSHRDRGGEQYF; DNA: TGTGCCAGCAGCCACCGGGACAGGGGAGGGGAGCAGTACTTC
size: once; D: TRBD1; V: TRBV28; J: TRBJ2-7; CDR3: CASRTKARDRDYEQYF; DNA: TGTGCCAGCAGGACGAAAGCACGGGACAGGGACTACGAGCAGTACTTC
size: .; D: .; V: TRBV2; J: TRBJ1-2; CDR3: CASSTVIYGYTF; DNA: TGTGCCAGCAGCACAGTAATCTATGGCTACACCTTC
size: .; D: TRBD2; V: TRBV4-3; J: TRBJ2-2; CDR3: CASSPGTSGRGATGELFF; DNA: TGCGCCAGCAGCCCAGGGACTAGCGGGAGAGGGGCGACCGGGGAGCTGTTTTTT
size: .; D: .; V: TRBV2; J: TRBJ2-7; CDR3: CASIAGTTSYEQYF; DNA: TGTGCCAGCATCGCCGGGACAACATCCTACGAGCAGTACTTC
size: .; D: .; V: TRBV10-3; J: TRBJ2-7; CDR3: CAISGNFSYEQYF; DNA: TGTGCCATCAGTGGAAACTTCTCCTACGAGCAGTACTTC
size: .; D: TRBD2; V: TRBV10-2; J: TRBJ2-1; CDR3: CASRPSGRMDEQFF; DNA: TGCGCCAGCCGGCCCTCCGGGAGGATGGATGAGCAGTTCTTC
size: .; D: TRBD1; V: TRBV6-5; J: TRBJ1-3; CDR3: CASSPDRASGNTIYF; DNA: TGTGCCAGCAGTCCGGACAGGGCGTCTGGAAACACCATATATTTT
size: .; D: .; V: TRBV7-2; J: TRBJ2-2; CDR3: CASSGRTVFAGELFF; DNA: TGTGCCAGCAGCGGCAGGACAGTTTTTGCCGGGGAGCTGTTTTTT
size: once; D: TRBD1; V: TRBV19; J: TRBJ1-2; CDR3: CASSPDRAFYGYTF; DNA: TGTGCCAGTAGTCCCGACAGGGCCTTCTATGGCTACACCTTC
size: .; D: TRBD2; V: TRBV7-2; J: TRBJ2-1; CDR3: CASSHSGSNNEQFF; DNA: TGTGCCAGCAGCCATAGCGGGTCTAACAATGAGCAGTTCTTC
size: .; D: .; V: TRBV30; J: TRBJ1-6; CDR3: CAWRVGGLRARSSYNSPLHF; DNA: TGTGCCTGGAGGGTGGGAGGCCTAAGAGCGCGGAGCTCCTATAATTCACCCCTCCACTTT
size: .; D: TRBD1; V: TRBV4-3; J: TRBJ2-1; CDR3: CASSQPGQAYNEQFF; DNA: TGCGCCAGCAGCCAACCGGGACAGGCATACAATGAGCAGTTCTTC
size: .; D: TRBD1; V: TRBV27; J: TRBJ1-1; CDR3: CASSFSPGQRHTEAFF; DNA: TGTGCCAGCAGCTTCTCCCCGGGACAGCGCCACACTGAAGCTTTCTTT
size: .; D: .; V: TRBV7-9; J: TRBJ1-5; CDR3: CASSFSELGQPQHF; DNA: TGTGCCAGCAGCTTTAGCGAATTGGGTCAGCCCCAGCATTTT
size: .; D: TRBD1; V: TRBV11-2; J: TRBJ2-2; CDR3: CASSLEMSSGTGGMSGELFF; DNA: TGTGCCAGCAGCTTAGAAATGAGCTCCGGGACAGGGGGAATGAGCGGGGAGCTGTTTTTT
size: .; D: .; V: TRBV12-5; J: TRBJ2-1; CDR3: CASGWGLPFDNEQFF; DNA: TGTGCTAGTGGTTGGGGACTCCCCTTCGACAATGAGCAGTTCTTC
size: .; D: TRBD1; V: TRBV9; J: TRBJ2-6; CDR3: CASSVGTGTSGANVLTF; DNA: TGTGCCAGCAGCGTAGGGACAGGTACTTCTGGGGCCAACGTCCTGACTTTC
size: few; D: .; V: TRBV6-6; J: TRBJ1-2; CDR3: CASSYAGLSGYTF; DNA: TGTGCCAGCAGTTACGCAGGACTTAGTGGCTACACCTTC
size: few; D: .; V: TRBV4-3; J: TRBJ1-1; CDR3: CASSQGLSNTEAFF; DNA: TGCGCCAGCAGCCAAGGACTATCGAACACTGAAGCTTTCTTT
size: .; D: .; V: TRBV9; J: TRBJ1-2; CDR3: CASNDLDGGEADGYTF; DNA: TGTGCCAGCAACGATTTAGATGGGGGGGAGGCGGATGGCTACACCTTC
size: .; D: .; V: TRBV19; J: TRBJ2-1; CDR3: CASSHKRGGEQFF; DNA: TGTGCCAGTAGCCATAAACGAGGCGGTGAGCAGTTCTTC
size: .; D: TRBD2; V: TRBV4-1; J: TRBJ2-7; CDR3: CASSPWTSGRPTYEQYF; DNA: TGCGCCAGCAGCCCCTGGACTAGCGGGAGACCGACCTACGAGCAGTACTTC
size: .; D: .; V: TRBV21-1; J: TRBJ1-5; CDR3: CASSHRETGDHQPQHF; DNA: TGTGCCAGCAGTCACCGGGAGACAGGGGATCATCAGCCCCAGCATTTT